This T cell receptor beta chain was documented in a study of cytomegalovirus exposure and HLA in healthy donors. It was with 60 Vbeta and 13 Jbeta primers that the PCR ran. Clones were read by immunoSEQ multiplex PCR, and TCRdb kept only the in-frame ones, dropping some. The sample contains roughly 280,000 clones, under 80% of which appear only once. This CDR3 is 13 amino acids long. The V end lost 0 bases, the J end lost 10 bases, and 10 bases lay between the germline ends. Germline-derived CDR1 and CDR2 are SGHNT and YENEEA. The sequence was collected from a female donor in good health and CMV-seronegative. The rearrangement uses TRBV11-3 and TRBJ2-1, with TRBD2 as a possible D gene (5 bases). The sample taken for sequencing was PBMCs. Here the CDR3 DNA reads TGTGCCAGCAGCTTAGACCTAGCAGCCGAGCAGTTCTTC. Its translation is CASSLDLAAEQFF.